Below, 9 T cell receptor beta chains from the same sample are listed, as sequenced in a study of CD8+ T cells in alopecia areata (dated by TCRdb to the late 2010s). Libraries were built with the immunoSEQ multiplex PCR assay. To provide template for TCR sequencing, every sample had RNA extracted and reverse transcribed into cDNA. The immuneACCESS repertoire file appears here via TCRdb, limited to in-frame rearrangements. These files lack a portion of the clones; in checked studies, under half of the deficit traces to unresolved V genes, and the cause of the others is not known. Recorded for this sample are under 300,000 clones; roughly two thirds of them occurred a single time. The ten largest account for more than 0.95% of the sample. The time point label corresponds to: baseline before oral tofacitinib. The material sequenced was CD4+ T cells sorted from blood, taken at week 0. Receptors were obtained from a human donor with alopecia areata.

The V gene is TRBV19, the J gene TRBJ1-5; TRBD1 agrees at 7 bases. The length of the CDR3 is 14 residues. With V trimmed by 6 bases and J by 7 bases, 9 bases remained unmatched. Germline CDR1 is LNHDA and CDR2 is SQIVND (reference sequence). The chain's CDR3 is CASSPNRGGQPQHF. Here the CDR3 DNA reads TGTGCCAGTAGCCCAAACAGGGGCGGGCAGCCCCAGCATTTT.

V and J are TRBV30 and TRBJ1-2; no firm D call. The CDR3 runs 10 residues. Trimming removed 7 bases at V and 7 bases at J, with 10 bases between. Germline V gene data show CDR1 as GTSNPN and CDR2 as SVGIG (reference sequence). The chain's CDR3 is CASSFGGYTF. The CDR3 DNA reads as TGTGCCTCATCCTTTGGTGGCTACACCTTC.

This clone was observed a few times. This rearrangement joins TRBV28 to TRBJ1-1, with 7 bases lining up with TRBD1. V shed 11 bases and J 5 bases; nucleotides not matched to a gene: 14. The CDR3 consists of 14 residues. CDR1 and CDR2 from the germline V gene are MDHEN and SYDVKM. This CDR3 reads CAVPTRGPRTEAFF. DNA of the CDR3: TGTGCCGTACCCACGAGGGGGCCACGGACTGAAGCTTTCTTT.

This chain links TRBV5-1 with TRBJ1-6; D not certain. The V gene lost 9 bases and the J gene lost 9 bases, with 22 bases spanning the gap. Per the germline V gene, CDR1 is SGHRS and CDR2 is YFSETQ. This CDR3 is built from 15 residues. DNA for the CDR3: TGCGCCACCCTGTCAAACCTTCCCAGTGCTTCACCCCTCCACTTT. It is translated as CATLSNLPSASPLHF.

In its sample, this clone was seen once. The rearrangement joins TRBV29-1 to TRBJ1-1; D might be TRBD1 (5 bases). CDR1 and CDR2 from the germline V gene are SQVTM and ANQGSEA. This CDR3 spans 11 amino acids. Trimming removed 6 bases from V and 6 bases from J, with 11 bases in between. The chain's CDR3 is CSVRGAAEAFF. The CDR3 nucleotides are TGCAGCGTGAGGGGTGCCGCTGAAGCTTTCTTT.

In its sample, this clone was seen a few times. The chain combines TRBV30 with TRBJ2-3, with TRBD2 matching over 12 bases. Losses at the gene ends were 4 bases for V and 0 bases for J; bases not matched to a gene: 2. This CDR3 region has 15 residues. Looked up from germline, CDR1 is GTSNPN and CDR2 is SVGIG (reference sequence). The CDR3 nucleotides are TGTGCCTGGACTAGCGGGGGGGCCAGCACAGATACGCAGTATTTT. Its translation is CAWTSGGASTDTQYF.

The genes are TRBV5-6 and TRBJ2-4; D is undetermined. The V and J ends lost 0 bases and 9 bases respectively, with 10 bases between them. The CDR3 extends over 13 amino acids. The germline V gene has CDR1 SGHDT and CDR2 YYEEEE. CDR3: CASSLASPTIQYF. The CDR3 nucleotides read TGTGCCAGCAGCTTGGCCAGCCCCACCATTCAGTACTTC.

The V and J genes are TRBV9 and TRBJ2-2, with 9 nucleotides matching TRBD1. The J segment lost 3 bases and the V segment lost 3 bases, leaving 6 bases of the junction unmatched. The CDR3 spans 16 residues. Per the germline V gene, CDR1 is SGDLS and CDR2 is YYNGEE. CDR3 nucleotide sequence: TGTGCCAGCAGCGCGGCGGGGACAGGGTACACCGGGGAGCTGTTTTTT. Its translation: CASSAAGTGYTGELFF.

The chain joins TRBV13 to TRBJ1-2; D perhaps matches TRBD1 (6 bases). Germline CDR1 is PRHDT and CDR2 is FYEKMQ (reference sequence). The CDR3 consists of 16 residues. The V and J ends lost 2 bases and 7 bases respectively, with 20 bases between them. The CDR3 loop is CASSLRGAVGGGGYTF. CDR3 DNA: TGTGCCAGCAGCTTAAGAGGGGCCGTCGGGGGCGGTGGCTACACCTTC.